Presented here are 8 T cell receptor beta chains from one specimen sequenced in a study of T cells in Graves' hyperthyroidism and ophthalmopathy. RNA transcripts yielded amplified TCR beta CDR3 regions. The HTBI primer set drove a first-round RT-PCR of the TCR CDR3. MiXCR was run by TCRdb on the multiplex PCR reads, yielding one entry per CDR3 protein. The data show 500,000 to 650,000 distinct CDR3 sequences, roughly 15% seen once. Material for sequencing was blood. The receptors here all came from a woman aged 45-60 years with Graves' ophthalmopathy.

In this sample, this clonotype turned up many times. This chain connects TRBV7-2 to TRBJ2-6, with a tentative D call TRBD1 (6 bases). Trimming stripped 11 bases from V and 3 bases from J, with 20 bases between. Per germline, CDR1 SGHTA and CDR2 FQGNSA. The CDR3 extends over 16 amino acids. The CDR3 spells CAFRMGARGGANVLTF. CDR3 DNA sequence: TGTGCCTTCCGAATGGGGGCCAGGGGTGGGGCCAACGTCCTGACTTTC.

As for this clonotype: The germline gene is not matched at one end of the junction; a read error may be the cause. The V call is TRBV28, the J call TRBJ2-5; 8 nucleotides match TRBD1. Per germline, CDR1 MDHEN and CDR2 SYDVKM. The CDR3 has 12 residues. The CDR3 DNA reads TGTGCCAGCAGTTCGGGTCGGACAGGGATGCACTTC. It translates to CASSSGRTGMHF.

This clonotype appeared a few times. The chain couples TRBV9 to TRBJ1-1, with D unclear. This CDR3 comprises 15 residues. Germline V lookup: CDR1 SGDLS, CDR2 YYNGEE. The germline V and J ends were trimmed by 4 bases and 3 bases, with 16 bases remaining between them. DNA of the CDR3: TGTGCCAGCAGCCCCGGCGCGGGTTTTGACACTGAAGCTTTCTTT. Its translation is CASSPGAGFDTEAFF. Combining the CDR3 with reference TRBV9 and TRBJ1-1 gives the whole variable domain DSGVTQTPKHLITATGQRVTLRCSPRSGDLSVYWYQQSLDQGLQFLIQYYNGEERAKGNILERFSAQQFPDLHSELNLSSLELGDSALYFCASSPGAGFDTEAFFGQGTRLTVV.

This clonotype was observed many times. The J gene is TRBJ1-1, the V gene TRBV20-1, with 7 bases aligning to TRBD1. In germline, CDR1 is DFQATT, CDR2 SNEGSKA (reference sequence). There are 11 residues in the CDR3. J gave up 5 bases and V 3 bases, and 0 bases lay outside the gene matches. The CDR3 DNA sequence: TGCAGTGCTAGGACAGGGACTGAAGCTTTCTTT. As protein: CSARTGTEAFF.

This clonotype was seen ten or more times. As DNA, the CDR3 is TGTGCCAGCAGCCCTTTTAATCTAGACAATGAGCAGTTCTTC. Its protein is CASSPFNLDNEQFF. The rearrangement links TRBV7-2 to TRBJ2-1; D is ambiguous. The V gene's germline CDR1 is SGHTA and CDR2 FQGNSA. Trimming stripped 5 bases from V and 5 bases from J, with 13 bases between. CDR3 length equals 14 residues.

V is TRBV27 and J is TRBJ1-2; tentative D call: TRBD1 (5 bases). V shed 8 bases and J shed 2 bases, with 15 bases lying between them. This CDR3 region has 14 residues. The germline V gene has CDR1 MNHEY and CDR2 SMNVEV (reference sequence). The CDR3 region has the DNA TGTGCCAGCCGGTACCAGGGCACCAACTATGGCTACACCTTC. This encodes CASRYQGTNYGYTF.

The gene calls are TRBV30 and TRBJ2-7; the D gene is possibly TRBD2 (5 bases). V lost 0 bases and J 6 bases, leaving 21 bases between the germline ends. CDR1 GTSNPN and CDR2 SVGIG come from the germline V gene (reference sequence). The CDR3 loop spans 16 amino acids. The CDR3 loop is CAWSVNSGGNSGEQYF. CDR3 in DNA: TGTGCCTGGAGTGTTAATTCTGGAGGAAATAGTGGCGAGCAGTACTTC.

Only a few counts were recorded for this clonotype. V usage is TRBV6-5 and J usage is TRBJ1-2; D gene ambiguous. V lost 2 bases, J lost 3 bases, and 7 bases lay in between. The CDR3 totals 13 residues. CDR1 is MNHEY and CDR2 is SVGAGI in the germline V gene. The CDR3 here is CASSYVGYYGYTF. The CDR3 DNA reads TGTGCCAGCAGTTACGTGGGGTACTATGGCTACACCTTC.